This TCR beta chain derives from a study of shared clonotypes between healthy human individuals. For the study at large: CD4 naive and memory got three plates each, CD8 naive two, CD8 memory one.

The V end lost 1 base, the J end lost 6 bases, and 14 bases lay between the germline ends. CDR3 length equals 14 residues. CDR1 and CDR2 from the germline V gene are SGDLS and YYNGEE. Nashville, Tennessee was home to all donors, each a Caucasian adult. Splitting of each subset's genomic DNA was done evenly across several immunoSEQ plates. TCRdb's copy holds only in-frame clones and misses some; the assay was immunoSEQ multiplex PCR. This sample has fewer than 1.6 million clones, with 98% found just once. This chain connects TRBV9 to TRBJ2-7; D gene unclear. Sequenced sample: naive CD4+ T cells sorted from blood. This sample's subset: CD45RA+ positively selected. The receptor comes from a man aged 25-40 years in good health. CDR3 loop: CASSVPLLWGEQYF. CDR3 coding DNA: TGTGCCAGCAGCGTACCCCTGCTCTGGGGCGAGCAGTACTTC.